The T cell receptor (beta chain) under discussion was sequenced for a study of CD8+ T cells in alopecia areata. This CDR3 is built from 17 residues. Germline V gives CDR1 SEHNR, CDR2 FQNEAQ (reference sequence). J was trimmed by 3 bases and V by 5 bases; bases with no gene match: 11. This clone was recorded a few times. cDNA reverse transcribed from extracted RNA served as the sequencing template. Measured with immunoSEQ multiplex PCR; TCRdb has only the in-frame clones, and not every one. Among 100,000 to 150,000 clones listed, 58% were seen once. Specimen: CD4+ T cells sorted from blood, collected at week 0. The rearrangement uses TRBV7-9 and TRBJ1-5, with TRBD1 matching 9 bases. This TCR was recovered from a human donor with alopecia areata. CDR3 sequence: CASSPNPGQGFNQPQHF. The CDR3 DNA reads TGTGCCAGCAGCCCAAATCCGGGACAGGGATTCAATCAGCCCCAGCATTTT. Based on the CDR3 plus reference TRBV7-9 and TRBJ1-5, the full variable domain is DTGVSQNPRHKITKRGQNVTFRCDPISEHNRLYWYRQTLGQGPEFLTYFQNEAQLEKSRLLSDRFSAERPKGSFSTLEIQRTEQGDSAMYLCASSPNPGQGFNQPQHFGDGTRLSIL.